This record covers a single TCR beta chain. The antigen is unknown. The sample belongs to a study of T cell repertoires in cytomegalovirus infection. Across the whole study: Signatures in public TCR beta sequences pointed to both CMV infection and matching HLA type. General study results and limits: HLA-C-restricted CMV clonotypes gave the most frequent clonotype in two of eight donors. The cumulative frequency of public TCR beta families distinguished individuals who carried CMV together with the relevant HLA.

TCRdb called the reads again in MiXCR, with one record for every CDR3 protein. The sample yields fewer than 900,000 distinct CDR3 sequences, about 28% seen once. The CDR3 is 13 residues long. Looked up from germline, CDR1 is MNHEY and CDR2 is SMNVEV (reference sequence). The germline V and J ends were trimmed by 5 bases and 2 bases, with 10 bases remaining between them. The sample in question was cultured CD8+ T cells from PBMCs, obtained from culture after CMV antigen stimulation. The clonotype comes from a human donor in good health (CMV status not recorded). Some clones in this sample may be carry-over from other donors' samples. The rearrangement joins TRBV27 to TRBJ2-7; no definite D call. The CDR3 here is CASSPSGPYEQYF. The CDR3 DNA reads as TGTGCCAGCAGTCCCTCAGGACCCTACGAGCAGTACTTC.